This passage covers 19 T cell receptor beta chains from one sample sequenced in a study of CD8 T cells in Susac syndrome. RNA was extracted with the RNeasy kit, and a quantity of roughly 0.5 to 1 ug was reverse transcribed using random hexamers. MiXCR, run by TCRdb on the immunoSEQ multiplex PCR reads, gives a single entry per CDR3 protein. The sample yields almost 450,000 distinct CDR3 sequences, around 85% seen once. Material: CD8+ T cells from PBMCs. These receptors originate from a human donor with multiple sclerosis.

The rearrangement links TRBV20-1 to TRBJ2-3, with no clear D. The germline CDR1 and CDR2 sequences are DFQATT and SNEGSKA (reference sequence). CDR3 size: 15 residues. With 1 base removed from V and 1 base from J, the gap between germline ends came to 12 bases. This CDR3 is CSARGKFEGTDTQYF. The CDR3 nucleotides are TGCAGTGCTAGAGGAAAGTTCGAGGGCACAGATACGCAGTATTTT.

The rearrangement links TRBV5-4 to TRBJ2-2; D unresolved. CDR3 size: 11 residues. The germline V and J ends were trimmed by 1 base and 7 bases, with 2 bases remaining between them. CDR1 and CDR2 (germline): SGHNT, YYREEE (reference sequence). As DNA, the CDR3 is TGTGCCAGCAGCTTGTTCGGGGAGCTGTTTTTT. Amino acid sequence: CASSLFGELFF.

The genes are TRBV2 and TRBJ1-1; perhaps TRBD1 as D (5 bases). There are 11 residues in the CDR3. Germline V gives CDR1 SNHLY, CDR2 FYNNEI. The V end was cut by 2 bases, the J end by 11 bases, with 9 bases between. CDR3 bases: TGTGCCAGCAGTGAATGGGGGAGGGCTTTCTTT. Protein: CASSEWGRAFF.

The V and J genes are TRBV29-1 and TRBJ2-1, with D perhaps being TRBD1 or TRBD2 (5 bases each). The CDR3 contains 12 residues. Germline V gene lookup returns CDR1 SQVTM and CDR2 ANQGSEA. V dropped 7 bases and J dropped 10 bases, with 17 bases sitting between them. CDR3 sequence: CSGREGTIEQFF. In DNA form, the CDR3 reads TGCAGCGGGAGAGAGGGGACGATAGAGCAGTTCTTC.

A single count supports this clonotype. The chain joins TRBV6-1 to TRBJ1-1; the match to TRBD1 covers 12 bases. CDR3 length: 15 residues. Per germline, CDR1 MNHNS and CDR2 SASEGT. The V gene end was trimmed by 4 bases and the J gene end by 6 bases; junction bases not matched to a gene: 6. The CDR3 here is CASSVTGTGGPEAFF. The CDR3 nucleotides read TGTGCCAGCAGTGTAACCGGGACAGGGGGCCCTGAAGCTTTCTTT.

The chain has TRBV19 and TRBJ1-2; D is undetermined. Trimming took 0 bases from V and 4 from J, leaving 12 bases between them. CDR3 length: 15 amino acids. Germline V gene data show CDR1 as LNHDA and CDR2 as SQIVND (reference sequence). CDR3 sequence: CASSIDLAGSYGYTF. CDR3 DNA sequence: TGTGCCAGTAGTATAGATCTGGCAGGAAGCTATGGCTACACCTTC.

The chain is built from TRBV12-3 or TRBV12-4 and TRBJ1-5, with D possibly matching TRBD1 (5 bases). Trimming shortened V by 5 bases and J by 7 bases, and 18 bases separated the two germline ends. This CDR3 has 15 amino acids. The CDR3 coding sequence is TGTGCCAGCAGTCAAGAAGGACATACTTCGCAGCCCCAGCATTTT. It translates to CASSQEGHTSQPQHF.

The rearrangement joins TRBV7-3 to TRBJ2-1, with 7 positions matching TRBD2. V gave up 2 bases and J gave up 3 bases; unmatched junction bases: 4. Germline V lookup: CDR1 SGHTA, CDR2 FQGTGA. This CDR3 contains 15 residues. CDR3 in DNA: TGTGCCAGCAGCTTAGAGGTAGCGGGCTACAATGAGCAGTTCTTC. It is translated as CASSLEVAGYNEQFF.

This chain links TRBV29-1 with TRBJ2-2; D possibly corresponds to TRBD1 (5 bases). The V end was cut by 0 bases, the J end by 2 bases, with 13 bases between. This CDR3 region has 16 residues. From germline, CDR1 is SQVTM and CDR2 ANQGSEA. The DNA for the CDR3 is TGCAGCGTTGAAGATCTTGGGCAGGGAAACACCGGGGAGCTGTTTTTT. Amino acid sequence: CSVEDLGQGNTGELFF.

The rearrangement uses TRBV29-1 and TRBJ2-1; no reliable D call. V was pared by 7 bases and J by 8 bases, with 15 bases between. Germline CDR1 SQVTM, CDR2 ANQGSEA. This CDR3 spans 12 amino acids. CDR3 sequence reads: CSALGSLDEQFF. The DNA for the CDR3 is TGCAGCGCACTGGGGTCCCTGGATGAGCAGTTCTTC.

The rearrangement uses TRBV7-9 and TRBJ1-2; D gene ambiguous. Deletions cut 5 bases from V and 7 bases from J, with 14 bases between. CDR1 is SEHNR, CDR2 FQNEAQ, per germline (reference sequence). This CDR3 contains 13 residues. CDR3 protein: CASSPSGAGGYTF. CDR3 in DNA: TGTGCCAGCAGCCCATCAGGTGCGGGTGGCTACACCTTC.

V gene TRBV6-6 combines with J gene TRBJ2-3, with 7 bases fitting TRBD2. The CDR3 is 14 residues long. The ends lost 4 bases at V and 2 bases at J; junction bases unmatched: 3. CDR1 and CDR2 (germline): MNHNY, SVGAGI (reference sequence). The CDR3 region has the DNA TGTGCCAGCAGTTGGGGAGGGCCCACAGATACGCAGTATTTT. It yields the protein CASSWGGPTDTQYF.

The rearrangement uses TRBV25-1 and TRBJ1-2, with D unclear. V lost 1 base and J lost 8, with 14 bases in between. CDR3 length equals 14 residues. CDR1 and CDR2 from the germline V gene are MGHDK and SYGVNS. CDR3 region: CASSEWFIYGGYTF. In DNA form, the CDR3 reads TGTGCCAGCAGTGAATGGTTCATCTACGGAGGCTACACCTTC.

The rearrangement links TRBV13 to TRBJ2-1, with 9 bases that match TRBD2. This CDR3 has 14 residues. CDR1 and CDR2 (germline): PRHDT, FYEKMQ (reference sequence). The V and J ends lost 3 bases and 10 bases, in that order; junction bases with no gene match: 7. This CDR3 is CASSFGAGGREQFF. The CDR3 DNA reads TGTGCCAGCAGCTTTGGAGCGGGAGGACGGGAGCAGTTCTTC.

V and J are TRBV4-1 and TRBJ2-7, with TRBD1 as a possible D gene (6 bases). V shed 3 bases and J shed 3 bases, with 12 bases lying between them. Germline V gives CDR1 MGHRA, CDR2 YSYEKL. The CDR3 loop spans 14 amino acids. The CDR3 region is CASSHHQQGYEQYF. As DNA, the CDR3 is TGCGCCAGCAGCCATCACCAACAGGGCTACGAGCAGTACTTC.

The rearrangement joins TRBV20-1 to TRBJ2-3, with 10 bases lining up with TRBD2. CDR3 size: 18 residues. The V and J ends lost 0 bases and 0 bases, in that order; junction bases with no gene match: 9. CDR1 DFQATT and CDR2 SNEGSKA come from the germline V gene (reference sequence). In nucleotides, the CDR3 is TGCAGTGCTAGAGATCTGTCTAGCGGGGGCCCTAGCACAGATACGCAGTATTTT. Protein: CSARDLSSGGPSTDTQYF.

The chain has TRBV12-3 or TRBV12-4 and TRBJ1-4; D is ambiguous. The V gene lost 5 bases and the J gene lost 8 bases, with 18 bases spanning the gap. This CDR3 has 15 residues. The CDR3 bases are TGTGCCAGCAGTCAAGAAGAGGCCCGGCGGGAAAAACTGTTTTTT. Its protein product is CASSQEEARREKLFF.

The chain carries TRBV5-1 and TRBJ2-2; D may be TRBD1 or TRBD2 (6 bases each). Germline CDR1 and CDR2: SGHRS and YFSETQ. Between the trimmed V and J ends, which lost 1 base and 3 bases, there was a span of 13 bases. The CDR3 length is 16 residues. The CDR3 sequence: CASSLLGGVDTGELFF. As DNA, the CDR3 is TGCGCCAGCAGCTTGCTGGGGGGCGTTGACACCGGGGAGCTGTTTTTT.

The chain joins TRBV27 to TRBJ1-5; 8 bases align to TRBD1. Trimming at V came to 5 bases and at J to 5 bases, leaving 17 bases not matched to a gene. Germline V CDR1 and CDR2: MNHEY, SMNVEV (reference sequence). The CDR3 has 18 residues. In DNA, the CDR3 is TGTGCCAGCAGTCTCACTGGACGGACAGGGAAGGGGCATCAGCCCCAGCATTTT. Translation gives CASSLTGRTGKGHQPQHF.